The rows below give T cell receptor beta chains drawn from one sample of a study of T cells in Graves' hyperthyroidism and ophthalmopathy. TCRdb reprocessed the multiplex PCR reads with MiXCR, giving one entry per CDR3 protein. The top ten clones hold under 3.5% of a sample with some 550,000 distinct CDR3 sequences, about a sixth of them seen once. Sequenced: blood. The receptor set was obtained from a woman between 40 and 50 years old with Graves' ophthalmopathy. Both conserved end residues are part of each CDR3. The D gene is left open where the match is weak. Only part of the rows carry a size: once, few, many, or a class if the clone is expanded.

d_call clone_size j_call v_call cdr3_nt cdr3_aa
- few TRBJ1-4 TRBV7-9 TGTGCCAGCAGCCCCCCCCCTCTTTCAAACCAACAAGAAAAACTGTTTTTT CASSPPPLSNQQEKLFF
- many TRBJ2-7 TRBV10-3 TGTGCCATCAGTGGTTCCTACGAGCAGTACTTC CAISGSYEQYF
TRBD2 - TRBJ2-7 TRBV2 TGTGCCAGCAGTGAGTTAGCGGGAATCGAGCAGTACTTC CASSELAGIEQYF
- many TRBJ2-1 TRBV9 TGTGCCAGCAGCGTAGATCCAGCGTCGTCCTACAATGAGCAGTTCTTC CASSVDPASSYNEQFF
- - TRBJ2-5 TRBV11-2 TGTGCCAGCAGCTTAGTGGCAGGGCGGCAAGAGACCCAGTACTTC CASSLVAGRQETQYF
- many TRBJ2-1 TRBV7-2 TGTGCCAGCAGCCCGAGGGTAGGGTACGGCAATGAGCAGTTCTTC CASSPRVGYGNEQFF
TRBD2 - TRBJ2-3 TRBV9 TGTGCCAGCAGCGTAGGGGCTAGCGGGGGGATGAGGGCGCAGTATTTT CASSVGASGGMRAQYF
TRBD2 many TRBJ2-7 TRBV10-1 TGCGCCAGATCGGACAGGGGACTAGCGGGAGCACACGAGCAGTACTTC CARSDRGLAGAHEQYF
- many TRBJ2-1 TRBV20-1 TGCAGTGCTAGACCGGACTGGGACAATGAGCAGTTCTTC CSARPDWDNEQFF
TRBD2 - TRBJ2-1 TRBV20-1 TGCAGTGCTCTCCTTACTAGCGGGGTAACCTACAATGAGCAGTTCTTC CSALLTSGVTYNEQFF
- few TRBJ2-3 TRBV12-3/TRBV12-4 TGTGCCAGCAGCCATGACAGGTTTGGCACAGATACGCAGTATTTT CASSHDRFGTDTQYF
TRBD2 - TRBJ2-3 TRBV11-2 TGTGCCAGCAGCCCGGGACTAGCGGCAGCAGATACGCAGTATTTT CASSPGLAAADTQYF
- few TRBJ1-5 TRBV20-1 TGCAGTGCTAGAGAGGAGGTCAATCAGCCCCAGCATTTT CSAREEVNQPQHF
TRBD1 - TRBJ2-1 TRBV7-3 TGTGCCAGCAGCTATAACGTGGCAGGGGGTAATGAGCAGTTCTTC CASSYNVAGGNEQFF
TRBD2 few TRBJ2-5 TRBV20-1 TGCAGTGCTAGAGGTACCGCCGGGACTAGGGTGGGAACGGAGACCCAGTACTTC CSARGTAGTRVGTETQYF
- many TRBJ2-2 TRBV3-1 TGTGCCAGCAGCCAGTCAGGGTCCACCGGGGAGCTGTTTTTT CASSQSGSTGELFF
TRBD1 - TRBJ2-2 TRBV5-6 TGTGCCAGCCGGGACAGGGTGGCCGGGGAGCTGTTTTTT CASRDRVAGELFF
- many TRBJ2-5 TRBV3-1 TGTGCCAGCAGCCAAGATGATGGCTCACAAGAGACCCAGTACTTC CASSQDDGSQETQYF
TRBD2 - TRBJ2-7 TRBV7-3 TGTGCCAGCAGCTTCTACATCCGCAGTGCTAGAGATGAGGGAGCGGGGGGGGTCTCCTACGAGCAGTACTTC CASSFYIRSARDEGAGGVSYEQYF
- many TRBJ2-1 TRBV29-1 TGCAGCGTTGCGGACTATGAGCAGTTCTTC CSVADYEQFF
- - TRBJ1-1 TRBV20-1 TGCAGTGCTCCGACGGGACCTTACACTGAAGCTTTCTTT CSAPTGPYTEAFF
TRBD2 many TRBJ2-2 TRBV18 TGTGCCAGCTCACCACAGCGGGAGAACACCGGGGAGCTGTTTTTT CASSPQRENTGELFF
TRBD1 many TRBJ2-1 TRBV28 TGTGCCAGCAGCCGGGACAGGGGTTTCGATGAGCAGTTCTTC CASSRDRGFDEQFF
- - TRBJ2-1 TRBV5-8 TGTGCCAGCAGCTTGGATCTTGTCCATGAGCAGTTCTTC CASSLDLVHEQFF
- many TRBJ1-2 TRBV3-1 TGTGCCAGCAGCCAAGAAGGGAGCGGACCCGGTGGCTACACCTTC CASSQEGSGPGGYTF
TRBD2 few TRBJ2-7 TRBV13 TGTGCCAGCAGCTTAGGCCTAGCGGGAGGTTCCGAGCAGTACTTC CASSLGLAGGSEQYF